This T cell receptor (beta chain) is drawn from a study of cytomegalovirus exposure and HLA in healthy donors. About this clone itself: Its antigen is not identified.

Trimming left V 3 bases short and J 4 bases short, with 16 bases between. Germline CDR1 is SGHAT and CDR2 is FQNNGV. CDR3 length: 16 residues. PCR used 60 Vbeta primers and 13 Jbeta primers. This table comes from immunoSEQ multiplex PCR, and its TCRdb copy is limited to in-frame clones, with some not included. The table lists just over 200,000 clones. Study findings and constraints: Upon later analysis, HLA-associated TCR beta chains proved more clonally expanded than other, equally common chains. The classifier reportedly diagnosed cytomegalovirus status with high sensitivity and specificity.

The TCR comes from a girl aged 2 to 9 in good health and CMV-seropositive. The specimen was PBMCs. The J gene is TRBJ2-1, the V gene TRBV11-2; no definite D call. The CDR3 sequence: CASSFEPGSRYNEQFF. CDR3 DNA sequence: TGTGCCAGCAGCTTTGAGCCGGGTTCGAGGTACAATGAGCAGTTCTTC. The complete variable domain, with remaining parts taken from reference TRBV11-2 and TRBJ2-1, reads EAGVAQSPRYKIIEKRQSVAFWCNPISGHATLYWYQQILGQGPKLLIQFQNNGVVDDSQLPKDRFSAERLKGVDSTLKIQPAKLEDSAVYLCASSFEPGSRYNEQFFGPGTRLTVL.